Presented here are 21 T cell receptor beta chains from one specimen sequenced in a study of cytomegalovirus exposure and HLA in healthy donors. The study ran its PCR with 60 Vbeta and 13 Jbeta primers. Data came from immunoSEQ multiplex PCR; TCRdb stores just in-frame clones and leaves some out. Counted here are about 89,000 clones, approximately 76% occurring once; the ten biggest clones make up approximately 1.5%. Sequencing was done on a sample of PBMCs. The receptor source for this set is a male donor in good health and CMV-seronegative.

The CDR3 nucleotides are TGCGCCAGCAGCCTAAGAACAGGGGGCTCGGGGGAGACCCAGTACTTC. This encodes CASSLRTGGSGETQYF. The gene calls are TRBV4-1 and TRBJ2-5; TRBD1 agrees at 9 bases. The germline gives CDR1 MGHRA, CDR2 YSYEKL. With 4 bases clipped from V and 5 bases from J, the junction kept 11 bases outside the gene matches. CDR3 length: 16 residues.

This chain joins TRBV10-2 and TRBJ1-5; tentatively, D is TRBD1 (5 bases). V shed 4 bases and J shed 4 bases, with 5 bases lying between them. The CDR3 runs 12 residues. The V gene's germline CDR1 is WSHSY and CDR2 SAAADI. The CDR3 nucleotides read TGCGCCAGCAGTGCAGGGAATCAGCCCCAGCATTTT. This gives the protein CASSAGNQPQHF.

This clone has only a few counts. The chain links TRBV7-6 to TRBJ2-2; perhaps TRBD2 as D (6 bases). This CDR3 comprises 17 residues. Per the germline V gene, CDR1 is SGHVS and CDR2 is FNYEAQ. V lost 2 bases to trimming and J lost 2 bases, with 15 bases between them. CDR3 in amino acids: CASSLSPGGDNTGELFF. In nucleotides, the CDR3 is TGTGCCAGCAGCTTAAGTCCCGGGGGAGATAACACCGGGGAGCTGTTTTTT.

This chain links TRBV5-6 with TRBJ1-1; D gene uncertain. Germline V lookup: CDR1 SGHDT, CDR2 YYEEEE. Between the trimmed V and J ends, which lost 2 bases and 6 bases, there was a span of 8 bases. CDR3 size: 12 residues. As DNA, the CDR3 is TGTGCCAGCAGCTTACAGTGGGCTGAAGCTTTCTTT. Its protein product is CASSLQWAEAFF.

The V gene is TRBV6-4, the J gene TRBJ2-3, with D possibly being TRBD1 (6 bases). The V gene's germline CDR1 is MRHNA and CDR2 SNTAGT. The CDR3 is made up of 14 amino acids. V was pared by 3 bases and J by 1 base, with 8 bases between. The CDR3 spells CASSEQGGTDTQYF. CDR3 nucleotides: TGTGCCAGCAGTGAACAGGGCGGCACAGATACGCAGTATTTT.

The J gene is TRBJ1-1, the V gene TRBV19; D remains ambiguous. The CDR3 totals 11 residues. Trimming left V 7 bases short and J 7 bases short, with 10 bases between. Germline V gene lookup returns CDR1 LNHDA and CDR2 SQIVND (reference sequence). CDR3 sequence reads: CASKFGGEAFF. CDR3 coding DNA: TGTGCCAGTAAATTTGGAGGTGAAGCTTTCTTT. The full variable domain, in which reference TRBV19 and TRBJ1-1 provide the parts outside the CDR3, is DGGITQSPKYLFRKEGQNVTLSCEQNLNHDAMYWYRQDPGQGLRLIYYSQIVNDFQKGDIAEGYSVSREKKESFPLTVTSAQKNPTAFYLCASKFGGEAFFGQGTRLTVV.

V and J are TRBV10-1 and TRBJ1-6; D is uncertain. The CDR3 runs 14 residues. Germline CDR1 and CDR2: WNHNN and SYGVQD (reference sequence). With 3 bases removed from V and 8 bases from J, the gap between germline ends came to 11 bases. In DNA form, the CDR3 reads TGCGCCAGCAGTGACGCTCCTCGGGATTCACCCCTCCACTTT. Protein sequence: CASSDAPRDSPLHF.

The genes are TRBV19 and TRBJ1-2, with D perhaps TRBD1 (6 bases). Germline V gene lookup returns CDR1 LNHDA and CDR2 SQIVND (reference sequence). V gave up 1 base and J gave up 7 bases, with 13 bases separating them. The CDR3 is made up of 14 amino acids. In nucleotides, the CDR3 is TGTGCCAGTAGTATAGTGGGGGCCTTCCGTGGCTACACCTTC. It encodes CASSIVGAFRGYTF.

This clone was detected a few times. CDR3 nucleotides: TGTGCCAGCACCCCGACGGTGACAAAGATGAACACTGAAGCTTTCTTT. Translation gives CASTPTVTKMNTEAFF. The rearrangement joins TRBV25-1 to TRBJ1-1; unclear D gene. This CDR3 is built from 16 residues. Germline CDR1 and CDR2: MGHDK and SYGVNS. Trimming took 7 bases from V and 0 from J, leaving 18 bases between them.

CDR3 coding DNA: TGCGCCAGCCAACCCGACGTGGGACTAGGGGTTTACGAGCAGTACTTC. This codes for CASQPDVGLGVYEQYF. This chain connects TRBV10-2 to TRBJ2-7; 8 bases map to TRBD2. In germline, CDR1 is WSHSY, CDR2 SAAADI. The V segment lost 8 bases and the J segment 4 bases; nucleotides outside the gene matches: 16. This CDR3 is 16 amino acids long.

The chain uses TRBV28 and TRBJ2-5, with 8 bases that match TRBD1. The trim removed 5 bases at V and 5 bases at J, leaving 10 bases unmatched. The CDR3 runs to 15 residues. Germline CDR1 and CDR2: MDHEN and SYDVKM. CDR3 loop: CASSRAGTGRETQYF. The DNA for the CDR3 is TGTGCCAGCAGTCGCGCCGGGACAGGTCGCGAGACCCAGTACTTC.

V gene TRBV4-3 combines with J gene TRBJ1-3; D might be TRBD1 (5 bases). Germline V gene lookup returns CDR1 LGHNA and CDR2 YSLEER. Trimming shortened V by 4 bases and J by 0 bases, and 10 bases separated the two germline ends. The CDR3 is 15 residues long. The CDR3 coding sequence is TGCGCCAGCAGCCCGGGGGTTGCCTCTGGAAACACCATATATTTT. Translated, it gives CASSPGVASGNTIYF.

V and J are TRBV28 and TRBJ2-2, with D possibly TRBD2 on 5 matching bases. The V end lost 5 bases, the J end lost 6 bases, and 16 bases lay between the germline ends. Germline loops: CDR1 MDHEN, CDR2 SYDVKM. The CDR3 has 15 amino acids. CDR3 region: CASSPRGAEAGELFF. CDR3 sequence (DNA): TGTGCCAGCAGTCCCCGGGGAGCTGAAGCCGGGGAGCTGTTTTTT.

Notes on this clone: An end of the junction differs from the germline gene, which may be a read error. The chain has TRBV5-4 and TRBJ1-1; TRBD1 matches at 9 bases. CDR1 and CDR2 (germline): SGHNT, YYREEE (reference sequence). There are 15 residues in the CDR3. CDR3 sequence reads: CATSRQRDREAEAFF. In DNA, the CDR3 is TGTGCCACCAGCAGACAAAGGGACAGGGAGGCTGAAGCTTTCTTT.

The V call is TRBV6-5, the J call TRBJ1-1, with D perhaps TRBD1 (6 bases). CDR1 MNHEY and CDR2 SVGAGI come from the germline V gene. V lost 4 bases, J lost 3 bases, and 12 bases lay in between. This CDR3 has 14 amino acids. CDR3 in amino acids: CASSFPGGHTEAFF. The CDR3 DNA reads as TGTGCCAGCAGTTTCCCCGGGGGGCACACTGAAGCTTTCTTT.

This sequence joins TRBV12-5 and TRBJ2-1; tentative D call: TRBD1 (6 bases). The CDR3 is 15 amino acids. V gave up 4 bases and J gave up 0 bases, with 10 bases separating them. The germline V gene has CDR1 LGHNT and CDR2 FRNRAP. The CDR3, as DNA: TGTGCTAGTGGTTCCTCGGACAGCTCCTACAATGAGCAGTTCTTC. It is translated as CASGSSDSSYNEQFF.

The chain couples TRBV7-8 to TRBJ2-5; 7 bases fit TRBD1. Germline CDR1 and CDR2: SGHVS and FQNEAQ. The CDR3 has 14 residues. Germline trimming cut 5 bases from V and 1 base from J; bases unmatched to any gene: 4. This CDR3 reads CASSVSGGQETQYF. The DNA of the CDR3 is TGTGCCAGCAGCGTCTCAGGGGGCCAAGAGACCCAGTACTTC.

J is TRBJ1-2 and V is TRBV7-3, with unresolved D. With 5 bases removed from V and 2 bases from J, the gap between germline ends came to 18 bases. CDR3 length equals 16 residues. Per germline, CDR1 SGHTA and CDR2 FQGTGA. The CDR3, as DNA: TGTGCCAGCAGCCCCATAGGCCCAGGTTCGAACTATGGCTACACCTTC. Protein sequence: CASSPIGPGSNYGYTF.

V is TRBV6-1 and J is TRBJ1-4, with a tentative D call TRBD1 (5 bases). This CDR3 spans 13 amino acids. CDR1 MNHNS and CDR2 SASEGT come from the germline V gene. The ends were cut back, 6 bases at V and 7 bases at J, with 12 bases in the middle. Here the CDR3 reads CASRHVGGEKLFF. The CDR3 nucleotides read TGTGCCAGCAGGCACGTGGGGGGTGAAAAACTGTTTTTT.

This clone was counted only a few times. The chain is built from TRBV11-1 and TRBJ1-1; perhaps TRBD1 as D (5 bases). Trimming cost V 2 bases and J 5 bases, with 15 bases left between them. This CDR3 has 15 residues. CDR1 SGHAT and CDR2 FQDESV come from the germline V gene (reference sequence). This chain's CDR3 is CASSLNGQRATEAFF. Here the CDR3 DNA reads TGTGCCAGCAGCTTAAACGGACAACGGGCGACTGAAGCTTTCTTT.

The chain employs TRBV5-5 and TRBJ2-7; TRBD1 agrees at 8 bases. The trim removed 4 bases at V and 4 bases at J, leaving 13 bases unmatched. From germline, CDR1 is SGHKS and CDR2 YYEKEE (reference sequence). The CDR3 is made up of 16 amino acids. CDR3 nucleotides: TGTGCCAGCAGCATAAGCCCCCAGGGGGCGTATTACGAGCAGTACTTC. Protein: CASSISPQGAYYEQYF.